Listed below are T cell receptor beta chains from one sample, sequenced in a study of blood T cell repertoires in COVID-19. Sequencing used immunoSEQ multiplex PCR; TCRdb keeps in-frame clones, though not all of them. This table holds over 150,000 clones, 70% to 90% found once. The sequencing sample was made of peripheral blood. These receptors were taken from a man aged 50-59 years with active or convalescent COVID-19. Each CDR3 is given with its conserved first and last residue. The order of the fields is V gene, J gene, D gene, CDR3 protein. A D gene is named only where the DNA matches it firmly.

V gene: TRBV28
J gene: TRBJ1-1
D gene: .
CDR3 protein: CASSDPGRQYAEAFF

V gene: TRBV5-5
J gene: TRBJ2-3
D gene: .
CDR3 protein: CASSPDSSLTDTQYF

V gene: TRBV6-5
J gene: TRBJ2-7
D gene: .
CDR3 protein: CASSYSRVSGAYEQYF

V gene: TRBV20-1
J gene: TRBJ2-2
D gene: TRBD2
CDR3 protein: CSASLLAGTGELFF

V gene: TRBV6-1
J gene: TRBJ2-1
D gene: .
CDR3 protein: CASRPPRMHTNEQFF

V gene: TRBV24-1
J gene: TRBJ2-1
D gene: TRBD2
CDR3 protein: CATSDLGAGAGGEQFF

V gene: TRBV29-1
J gene: TRBJ2-7
D gene: TRBD2
CDR3 protein: CSVQLAGRYEQYF

V gene: TRBV5-1
J gene: TRBJ2-7
D gene: TRBD1
CDR3 protein: CASSLAGQGNEQYF

V gene: TRBV6-2/TRBV6-3
J gene: TRBJ1-1
D gene: .
CDR3 protein: CASSSSRGGVLTEAFF

V gene: TRBV27
J gene: TRBJ2-7
D gene: .
CDR3 protein: CASSPHGEIYEQYF

V gene: TRBV5-6
J gene: TRBJ1-2
D gene: .
CDR3 protein: CASSLQGGGYTF

V gene: TRBV4-3
J gene: TRBJ2-2
D gene: .
CDR3 protein: CASSQRSRGTGELFF

V gene: TRBV5-1
J gene: TRBJ1-6
D gene: TRBD1
CDR3 protein: CASSSTAGQYNSPLHF

V gene: TRBV27
J gene: TRBJ1-1
D gene: TRBD1
CDR3 protein: CASSLVSGGRTEAFF

V gene: TRBV27
J gene: TRBJ2-1
D gene: TRBD2
CDR3 protein: CASSLAGGLYNEQFF

V gene: TRBV18
J gene: TRBJ2-7
D gene: TRBD2
CDR3 protein: CASSLGLAGSYEQYF

V gene: TRBV18
J gene: TRBJ1-2
D gene: TRBD1
CDR3 protein: CASSPAGQSYGYTF

V gene: TRBV7-8
J gene: TRBJ2-1
D gene: .
CDR3 protein: CASSLAGVGNEQFF

V gene: TRBV6-2/TRBV6-3
J gene: TRBJ1-5
D gene: TRBD1
CDR3 protein: CASSSTGDNQPQHF

V gene: TRBV4-2
J gene: TRBJ2-7
D gene: TRBD2
CDR3 protein: CASSQDLTSGRYEQYF

V gene: TRBV4-3
J gene: TRBJ2-7
D gene: .
CDR3 protein: CASSQDPLSIRDEQYF

V gene: TRBV9
J gene: TRBJ2-7
D gene: .
CDR3 protein: CASSVVPTRSSYEQYF

V gene: TRBV11-3
J gene: TRBJ1-4
D gene: .
CDR3 protein: CASNLGGYGEKLFF

V gene: TRBV6-2/TRBV6-3
J gene: TRBJ1-2
D gene: .
CDR3 protein: CASSLAGSGYGYTF